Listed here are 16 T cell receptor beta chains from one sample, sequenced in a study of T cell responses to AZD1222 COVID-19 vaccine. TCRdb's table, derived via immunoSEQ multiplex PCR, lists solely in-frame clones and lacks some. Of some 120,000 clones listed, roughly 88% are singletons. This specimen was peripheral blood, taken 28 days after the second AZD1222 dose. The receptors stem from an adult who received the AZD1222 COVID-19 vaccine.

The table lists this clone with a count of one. CDR3: CASSLGSVPGTGGELFF. CDR3 in DNA: TGTGCCAGCAGCTTAGGCTCTGTTCCAGGGACGGGCGGGGAGCTGTTTTTT. This rearrangement joins TRBV7-9 to TRBJ2-2, with D perhaps matching TRBD1 or TRBD2 (5 bases each). Between the trimmed V and J ends, which lost 1 base and 7 bases, there was a span of 19 bases. This CDR3 comprises 17 residues. Per germline, CDR1 SEHNR and CDR2 FQNEAQ (reference sequence). Supplemented by reference TRBV7-9 and TRBJ2-2, the full variable domain reads DTGVSQNPRHKITKRGQNVTFRCDPISEHNRLYWYRQTLGQGPEFLTYFQNEAQLEKSRLLSDRFSAERPKGSFSTLEIQRTEQGDSAMYLCASSLGSVPGTGGELFFGEGSRLTVL.

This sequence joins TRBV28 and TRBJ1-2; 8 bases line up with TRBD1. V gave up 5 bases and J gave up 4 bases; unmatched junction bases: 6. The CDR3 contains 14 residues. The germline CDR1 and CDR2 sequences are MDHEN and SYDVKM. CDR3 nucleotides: TGTGCCAGCAGTCCAGGGGGCAGGGGCTATGGCTACACCTTC. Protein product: CASSPGGRGYGYTF.

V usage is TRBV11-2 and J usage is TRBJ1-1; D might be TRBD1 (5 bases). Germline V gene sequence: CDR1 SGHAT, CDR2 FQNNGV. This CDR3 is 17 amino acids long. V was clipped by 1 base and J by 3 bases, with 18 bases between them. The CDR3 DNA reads TGTGCCAGCAGCTTAGCGAGGGGAACGGCGGGGGACACTGAAGCTTTCTTT. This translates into CASSLARGTAGDTEAFF.

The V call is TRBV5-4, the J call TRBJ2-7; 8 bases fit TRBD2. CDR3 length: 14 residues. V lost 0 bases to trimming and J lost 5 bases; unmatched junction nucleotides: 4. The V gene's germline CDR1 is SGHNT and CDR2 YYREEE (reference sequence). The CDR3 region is CASSLAGTRNEQYF. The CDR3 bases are TGTGCCAGCAGCTTGGCCGGGACTAGAAACGAGCAGTACTTC.

The CDR3 DNA sequence: TGTGCCAGCAGCCTAACCCCCACCGGGGAGCTGTTTTTT. Protein sequence: CASSLTPTGELFF. V is TRBV9 and J is TRBJ2-2; D unresolved. Trimming shortened V by 4 bases and J by 4 bases, and 8 bases separated the two germline ends. Germline lookup yields CDR1 SGDLS and CDR2 YYNGEE. This CDR3 contains 13 residues.

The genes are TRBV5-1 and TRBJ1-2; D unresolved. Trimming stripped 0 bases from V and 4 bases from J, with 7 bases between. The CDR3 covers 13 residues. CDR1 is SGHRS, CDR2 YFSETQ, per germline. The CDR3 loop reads CASSLGQTYGYTF. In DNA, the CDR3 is TGCGCCAGCAGCTTGGGTCAGACCTATGGCTACACCTTC. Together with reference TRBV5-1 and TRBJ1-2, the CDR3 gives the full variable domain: KAGVTQTPRYLIKTRGQQVTLSCSPISGHRSVSWYQQTPGQGLQFLFEYFSETQRNKGNFPGRFSGRQFSNSRSEMNVSTLELGDSALYLCASSLGQTYGYTFGSGTRLTVV.

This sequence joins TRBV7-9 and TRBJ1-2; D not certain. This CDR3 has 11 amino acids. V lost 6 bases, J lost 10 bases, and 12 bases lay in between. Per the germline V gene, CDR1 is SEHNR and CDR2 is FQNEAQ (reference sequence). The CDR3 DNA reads TGTGCCAGCAGTCCGCGCCTGGACTACACCTTC. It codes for CASSPRLDYTF. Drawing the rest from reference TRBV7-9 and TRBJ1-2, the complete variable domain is DTGVSQNPRHKITKRGQNVTFRCDPISEHNRLYWYRQTLGQGPEFLTYFQNEAQLEKSRLLSDRFSAERPKGSFSTLEIQRTEQGDSAMYLCASSPRLDYTFGSGTRLTVV.

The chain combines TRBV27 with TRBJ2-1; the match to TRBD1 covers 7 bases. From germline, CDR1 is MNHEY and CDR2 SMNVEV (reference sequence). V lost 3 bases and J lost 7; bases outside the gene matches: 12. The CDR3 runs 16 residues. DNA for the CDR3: TGTGCCAGCAGTTTCCTTGGACAGGTCGCTAGGAATGAGCAGTTCTTC. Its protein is CASSFLGQVARNEQFF.

The CDR3 nucleotides are TGTGCCAGTAGTATTATCAGCCTTGGGTCACCCCTCCACTTT. Translated, it gives CASSIISLGSPLHF. V gene TRBV19 combines with J gene TRBJ1-6, with D unclear. The V end lost 3 bases, the J end lost 10 bases, and 13 bases lay between the germline ends. The CDR3 totals 14 residues. Germline V gene data show CDR1 as LNHDA and CDR2 as SQIVND (reference sequence).

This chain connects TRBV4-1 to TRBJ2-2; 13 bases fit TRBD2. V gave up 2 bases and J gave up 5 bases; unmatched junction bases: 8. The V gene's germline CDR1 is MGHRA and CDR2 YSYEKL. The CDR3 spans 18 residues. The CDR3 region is CASSQPRGLAGETGELFF. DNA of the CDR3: TGCGCCAGCAGCCAACCCCGAGGACTAGCGGGAGAGACCGGGGAGCTGTTTTTT.

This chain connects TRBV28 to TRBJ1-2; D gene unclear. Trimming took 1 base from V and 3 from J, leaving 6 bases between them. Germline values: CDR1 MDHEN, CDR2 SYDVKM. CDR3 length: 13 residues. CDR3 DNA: TGTGCCAGCAGTTTATCCCAGGACTATGGCTACACCTTC. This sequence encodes CASSLSQDYGYTF.

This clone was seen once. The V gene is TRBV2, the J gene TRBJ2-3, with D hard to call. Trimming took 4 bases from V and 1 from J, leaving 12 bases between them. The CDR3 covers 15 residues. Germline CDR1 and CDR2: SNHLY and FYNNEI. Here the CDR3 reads CASSGSDGRTDTQYF. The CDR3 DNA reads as TGTGCCAGCAGTGGCTCGGACGGACGCACAGATACGCAGTATTTT.

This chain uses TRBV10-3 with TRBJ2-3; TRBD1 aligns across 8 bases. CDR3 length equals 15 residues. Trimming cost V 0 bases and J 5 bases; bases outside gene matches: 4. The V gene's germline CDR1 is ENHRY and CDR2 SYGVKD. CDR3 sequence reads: CAISESQGAGDTQYF. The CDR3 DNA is TGTGCCATCAGTGAGTCGCAGGGGGCGGGAGATACGCAGTATTTT.

The CDR3 protein is CASSVAHDRQPGHNSPLHF. CDR3 bases: TGTGCCAGCAGCGTTGCTCACGATCGGCAGCCAGGACATAATTCACCCCTCCACTTT. The genes are TRBV9 and TRBJ1-6; D is uncertain. This CDR3 region has 19 residues. V gave up 2 bases and J gave up 5 bases, with 23 bases separating them. Germline CDR1 reads SGDLS; CDR2 reads YYNGEE.

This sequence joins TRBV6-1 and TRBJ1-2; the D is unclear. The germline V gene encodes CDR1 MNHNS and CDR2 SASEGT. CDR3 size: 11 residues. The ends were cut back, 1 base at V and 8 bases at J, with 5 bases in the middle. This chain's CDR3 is CASSEEGGYTF. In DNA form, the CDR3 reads TGTGCCAGCAGTGAAGAGGGAGGCTACACCTTC.

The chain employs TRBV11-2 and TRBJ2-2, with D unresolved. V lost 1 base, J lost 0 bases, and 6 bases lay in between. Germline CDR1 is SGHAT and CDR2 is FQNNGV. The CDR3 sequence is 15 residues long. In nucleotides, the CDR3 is TGTGCCAGCAGCTTAGTCGGGCCGAACACCGGGGAGCTGTTTTTT. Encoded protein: CASSLVGPNTGELFF.